This T cell receptor (beta chain) was identified in a study of chemoradiotherapy in HPV16-positive cancers (dated by TCRdb to 2022 to 2024). For context, the study as a whole: Functional T-cell assays on cells from two HPV16-positive patients defined candidate HPV-specific T-cell clones and common TCR motifs. The study asked whether T-cell immunity to the HPV oncoproteins E6 and E7 changes during chemoradiotherapy and whether this immunity affects survival. TCR repertoires from 86 patients with HPV-related cancers were then used to track the candidate HPV-specific TCRs and motifs.

Library creation used the immunoSEQ multiplex PCR assay. TCRdb carries this immuneACCESS record with in-frame sequences only. Its versions omit some clonotypes, under half of them owing to an unresolved V gene in the studies checked, with the rest unexplained. The sample table contains over 15,000 clones; only one count was recorded for approximately 79% of them. The top ten clonotypes cover about a tenth of the sample. The CDR3 spans 14 residues, from the cysteine through the phenylalanine. The read is trimmed to its CDR3 DNA, 42 bases read in frame from base 1. The germline V and J ends show losses of 3 bases and 6 bases respectively, and no gene match explains 2 bases of the junction. Based on the germline V gene, the CDR1 and CDR2 sequences are SGHTA and FQGTGA. Repertoires were sampled repeatedly over the course of chemoradiotherapy so that clonal expansion in the tumor microenvironment could be followed.

Results and caveats for the whole study, not just this receptor: The functional definition of HPV-specific T cells was derived from only two HPV16-positive patients, and the survival association was reported for HPV16-positive patients. Among HPV16-positive patients, expansion of HPV-responsive T cells during chemoradiotherapy was associated with better recurrence-free survival. Expansion of candidate HPV-specific clones and E7-related TCR motifs was observed in the tumor microenvironment during treatment, whereas no such expansion was observed for non-HPV-specific T cells.

In the case of this clone: Which antigen it targets is not known. The sample holds no much larger clone one base away, and base qualities are not on file.

Sampling was performed from a patient who underwent chemoradiotherapy. This TCR was recovered from a human donor with HPV-associated anogenital cancer. This sequence uses TRBV7-3 and TRBJ2-2; 9 nucleotides in the junction match TRBD1. CDR3 region: CASSLTGGSGELFF. The DNA is as follows: TGTGCCAGCAGCTTGACAGGGGGATCCGGGGAGCTGTTTTTT. When the CDR3 is completed using the reference TRBV7-3 and TRBJ2-2 genes on either side, the full variable domain is GAGVSQTPSNKVTEKGKYVELRCDPISGHTALYWYRQSLGQGPEFLIYFQGTGAADDSGLPNDRFFAVRPEGSVSTLKIQRTERGDSAVYLCASSLTGGSGELFFGEGSRLTVL.